This TCR beta chain emerged from a study of CD8+CD57+ T cells in acquired aplastic anemia. Study in general: Sorted cells (CD4+ and CD8+) yielded DNA amounts that averaged about 2.9 ug.

Study-level findings and limits: Patients and controls turned out to have roughly 29 CD8+ CDR3 sequences in common.

From germline, CDR1 is SGHKS and CDR2 YYEKEE (reference sequence). Trimming removed 2 bases at V and 1 base at J, with 12 bases between. The CDR3 contains 15 residues. Sequencing was done on patients that had shown CD8+CD57+ cell expansion by flow cytometry. When blood sampling took place, the patients had received no therapy. About this clonotype: Its antigen remains unknown.

Genomic DNA provided the template from which TCR beta VDJ and CDR3 profiles were obtained. TCRdb independently ran MiXCR on the reads; one entry per CDR3 protein. The repertoire consists of about 260,000 distinct CDR3 sequences, with roughly 80% occurring once and the leading ten covering roughly 42%. The chain carries TRBV5-5 and TRBJ1-1; weak D call: TRBD1 (6 bases). The TCR was taken from a human donor with aplastic anemia. The sample taken for sequencing was sorted CD4+, CD8+, or CD8+CD57+ T cells (not recorded which) from PBMCs. CDR3 residues: CASSFKLTGNTEAFF. The CDR3 region has the DNA TGTGCCAGCAGCTTTAAACTGACAGGGAACACTGAAGCTTTCTTT.